Below are 3 T cell receptor beta chains sequenced from a single sample in a study of regulatory T cells in long-lasting Graves disease. Time point given: newly diagnosed GD, antithyroid drugs for less than 3 months. Following extraction of RNA from PBMCs, that RNA was used to make the TCR library. With iRepertoire HTBI primers and Arm-PCR of CDR3 regions, TCR beta libraries were built. TCRdb re-called the multiplex PCR reads with MiXCR, one entry per CDR3 protein. This table holds just over 600,000 distinct CDR3 sequences, less than 20% found once. Another study also made use of these data, one on T cells in Graves' hyperthyroidism and ophthalmopathy.

The sample here was peripheral blood mononuclear cells (PBMCs), taken at new diagnosis, from a patient treated with antithyroid drugs. Every receptor here comes from a woman in her twenties or thirties with Graves disease.

The V gene is TRBV14, the J gene TRBJ1-1; a possible D gene is TRBD1 (5 bases). Trimming removed 4 bases at V and 0 bases at J, with 12 bases between. The germline CDR1 and CDR2 sequences are SGHDN and FVKESK. There are 15 residues in the CDR3. The chain's CDR3 is CASSPHQGMNTEAFF. In DNA, the CDR3 is TGTGCCAGCAGCCCCCACCAGGGAATGAACACTGAAGCTTTCTTT.

This clonotype was picked up many times. The chain uses TRBV28 and TRBJ2-5; 9 bases match TRBD2. After removal of 3 bases from V and 2 bases from J, the junction contained 4 bases not matched to a gene. The CDR3 has 15 residues. Germline-derived CDR1 and CDR2 are MDHEN and SYDVKM. DNA for the CDR3: TGTGCCAGCAGTTTTACTAGCGGGTTGCAAGAGACCCAGTACTTC. This sequence encodes CASSFTSGLQETQYF.

This clonotype occurred a few times. The rearrangement links TRBV4-1 to TRBJ2-5, with TRBD2 matching over 10 bases. Losses at the gene ends were 0 bases for V and 2 bases for J; bases not matched to a gene: 9. The CDR3 covers 18 residues. Germline V CDR1 and CDR2: MGHRA, YSYEKL. CDR3 sequence (DNA): TGCGCCAGCAGCCAAGATGCGCCCCAACTAGCGGGACAAGAGACCCAGTACTTC. Translated, it gives CASSQDAPQLAGQETQYF.